These 8 T cell receptor beta chains share one sample of origin, sequenced in a study of T cells in Graves' hyperthyroidism and ophthalmopathy. It was RNA transcripts that yielded the amplified TCR beta CDR3 regions. First-round RT-PCR targeting the TCR CDR3 was performed with the HTBI primer set. TCRdb re-called the multiplex PCR reads through MiXCR, storing one row per CDR3 protein. In the table there are a few hundred thousand distinct CDR3 sequences, approximately 13% of which are singletons. Specimen: blood. These receptors were taken from a man younger than 45 with Graves' hyperthyroidism that later progressed to Graves' ophthalmopathy.

There are a few counts of this clonotype. The V and J genes are TRBV7-2 and TRBJ2-7; TRBD2 aligns across 10 bases. The CDR3 sequence is 18 residues long. Germline CDR1 SGHTA, CDR2 FQGNSA. Unmatched junction bases numbered 10, after V lost 0 bases and J lost 2 bases. In DNA form, the CDR3 reads TGTGCCAGCAGCTTAGCGACGCCTAGCGGGGGACTAACCTACGAGCAGTACTTC. The encoded protein is CASSLATPSGGLTYEQYF. Combining the CDR3 with reference TRBV7-2 and TRBJ2-7 gives the whole variable domain GAGVSQSPSNKVTEKGKDVELRCDPISGHTALYWYRQSLGQGLEFLIYFQGNSAPDKSGLPSDRFSAERTGGSVSTLTIQRTQQEDSAVYLCASSLATPSGGLTYEQYFGPGTRLTVT.

In this sample, this clonotype turned up a few times. The chain has TRBV7-9 and TRBJ1-1; D unclear. The CDR3 sequence is 16 residues long. V was pared by 2 bases and J by 3 bases, with 16 bases between. Germline CDR1 reads SEHNR; CDR2 reads FQNEAQ (reference sequence). The CDR3 spells CASSLRAGGPDTEAFF. DNA for the CDR3: TGTGCCAGCAGCTTAAGGGCAGGTGGGCCCGACACTGAAGCTTTCTTT.

This clonotype was seen at least ten times. The V and J genes are TRBV12-3 or TRBV12-4 and TRBJ2-1; 10 nucleotides line up with TRBD2. This CDR3 contains 18 residues. J was trimmed by 4 bases and V by 2 bases; bases with no gene match: 11. The DNA for the CDR3 is TGTGCCAGCAGTTTATTAGCGGGGGGCCCACGAAATTACAATGAGCAGTTCTTC. Its protein is CASSLLAGGPRNYNEQFF.

There are many counts of this clonotype. The V gene is TRBV6-1, the J gene TRBJ1-2; D remains ambiguous. This CDR3 is built from 13 residues. V was cut by 6 bases and J by 8 bases, with 16 bases left in between. Germline V lookup: CDR1 MNHNS, CDR2 SASEGT. The CDR3 is CASRKADGLGYTF. The CDR3 DNA follows: TGTGCCAGCAGGAAGGCGGACGGATTGGGCTACACCTTC.

In this sample, this clonotype turned up many times. This chain connects TRBV2 to TRBJ2-3, with 7 nucleotides matching TRBD2. The V gene end was trimmed by 10 bases and the J gene end by 2 bases; junction bases not matched to a gene: 12. Germline CDR1 SNHLY, CDR2 FYNNEI. The length of the CDR3 is 15 residues. The CDR3 sequence is CATSSGGRITDTQYF. CDR3 nucleotides: TGTGCCACTAGCTCGGGGGGTCGGATCACAGATACGCAGTATTTT.

This clonotype has at least ten counts. This sequence joins TRBV12-3 or TRBV12-4 and TRBJ2-7; 8 bases fit TRBD1. The length of the CDR3 is 13 residues. The V and J ends lost 6 bases and 0 bases, in that order; junction bases with no gene match: 1. The CDR3 coding sequence is TGTGCCAGCAGGGGACAGGCCTCCTACGAGCAGTACTTC. Its translation: CASRGQASYEQYF.

This clonotype was seen a few times. This rearrangement joins TRBV7-9 to TRBJ1-6, with 9 bases matching TRBD1. The junction had 11 bases not matched to a gene; V was cut back by 5 bases and J by 0 bases. The germline V gene has CDR1 SEHNR and CDR2 FQNEAQ (reference sequence). This CDR3 has 19 residues. This CDR3 is CASSNWTGVGSSYNSPLHF. As DNA, the CDR3 is TGTGCCAGCAGCAATTGGACAGGGGTTGGGAGCTCCTATAATTCACCCCTCCACTTT.

This clonotype was seen more than once but under ten times. This may arise from a read error, as a much more abundant clone is one base away. The V and J genes are TRBV30 and TRBJ1-1; D unresolved. The germline gives CDR1 GTSNPN, CDR2 SVGIG (reference sequence). The CDR3 covers 13 residues. DNA for the CDR3: TGTGTCTGGAAGTACCCCTATATGAGTGAAGCTTTCTTT. Its protein is CVWKYPYMSEAFF.